This T cell receptor (beta chain) was recovered during a study of blood T cell repertoires in COVID-19. Looking at the study overall: Researchers got acute and convalescent COVID-19 samples from the United States, Italy and Spain. T cells, B-cell-depleted T cells, or PBMCs supplied cDNA or gDNA.

Original handling: The authors estimated nucleated cell counts from reference gene primer amplification. Profiling relied on immunoSEQ multiplex PCR, and the TCRdb table lists in-frame clones only, not all of them. D and trimming come from the DNA, and the V and J calls and clone size come from that table. The sample consists of about 47,000 clones, 89% of them appearing once. V lost 3 bases to trimming and J lost 4 bases, with 7 bases between them. The germline V gene encodes CDR1 SGHNT and CDR2 YENEEA. The CDR3 covers 12 residues. Sequencing used peripheral blood. This chain connects TRBV11-3 to TRBJ2-7; tentatively, D is TRBD1 (5 bases). The sequence came from a man of 80 years or more with active or convalescent COVID-19. The CDR3 spells CASSFSGYEQYF. CDR3 nucleotide sequence: TGTGCCAGCAGCTTCTCAGGGTACGAGCAGTACTTC. The full variable domain, with the rest looked up from reference TRBV11-3 and TRBJ2-7, is EAGVVQSPRYKIIEKKQPVAFWCNPISGHNTLYWYLQNLGQGPELLIRYENEEAVDDSQLPKDRFSAERLKGVDSTLKIQPAELGDSAVYLCASSFSGYEQYFGPGTRLTVT.